The present T cell receptor (beta chain) was sequenced within a study of T cell responses to AZD1222 COVID-19 vaccine. Study findings and constraints: An increase in Spike-specific TCR breadth and depth was observed after two AZD1222 doses.

Sequencing used immunoSEQ multiplex PCR; TCRdb keeps in-frame clones, though not all of them. The sample shows 110,000 to 150,000 clones, more than 75% of them seen only once. V was clipped by 3 bases and J by 2 bases; unmatched bases: 3. The CDR3 consists of 15 residues. Looked up from germline, CDR1 is SGHTA and CDR2 is FQGNSA. About this clone itself: Its antigen is unknown.

The TCR was taken from an adult who received the AZD1222 COVID-19 vaccine. V gene TRBV7-2 combines with J gene TRBJ2-2, with 7 bases aligning to TRBD2. The specimen comprised peripheral blood, sampled 28 days after the second AZD1222 dose. The CDR3 sequence is CASSFRAGNTGELFF. The CDR3 DNA reads TGTGCCAGCAGCTTTCGAGCGGGAAACACCGGGGAGCTGTTTTTT. Looking up the rest from reference TRBV7-2 and TRBJ2-2 gives the full variable domain: GAGVSQSPSNKVTEKGKDVELRCDPISGHTALYWYRQSLGQGLEFLIYFQGNSAPDKSGLPSDRFSAERTGGSVSTLTIQRTQQEDSAVYLCASSFRAGNTGELFFGEGSRLTVL.